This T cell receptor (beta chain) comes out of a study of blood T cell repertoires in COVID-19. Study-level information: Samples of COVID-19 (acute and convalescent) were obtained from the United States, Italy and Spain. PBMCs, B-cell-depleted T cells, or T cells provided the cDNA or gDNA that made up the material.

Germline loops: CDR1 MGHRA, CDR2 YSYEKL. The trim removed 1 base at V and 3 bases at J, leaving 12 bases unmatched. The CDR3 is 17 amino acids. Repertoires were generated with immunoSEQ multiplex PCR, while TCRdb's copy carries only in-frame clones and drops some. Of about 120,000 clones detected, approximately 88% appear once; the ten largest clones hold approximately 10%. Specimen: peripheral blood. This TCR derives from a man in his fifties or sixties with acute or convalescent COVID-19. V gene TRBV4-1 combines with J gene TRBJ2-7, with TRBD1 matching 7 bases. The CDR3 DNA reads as TGCGCCAGCAGCCAAGGGTTGGATAGGGGGCAGATCTACGAGCAGTACTTC. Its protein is CASSQGLDRGQIYEQYF.